The sequence of this T cell receptor (beta chain) was determined in a study of T cell repertoires in cytomegalovirus infection. Study as a whole: It was the public TCR beta signatures that indicated both CMV infection and matching HLA type.

TCRdb itself ran the reads through MiXCR, one entry per CDR3 protein. The table records some 200,000 distinct CDR3 sequences, roughly 19% of them present only once. Study-wide results and limits: What dominated the ex vivo response were HLA-C-restricted CMV-specific TCR beta clonotypes. People with CMV and the relevant HLA were identified by cumulative public TCR beta family frequency.

The table lists this clonotype with a few counts. Its matching antigen is unknown. Input material: PBMCs. The clonotype originates from a human donor in good health (CMV status not recorded). Some clones in this sample may be carry-over from other donors' samples.

In DNA, the CDR3 is TGTGCCAGCAGTTACCGTCAGGGGCCCAGCGCAGATACGCAGTATTTT. This gives the protein CASSYRQGPSADTQYF. The V call is TRBV28, the J call TRBJ2-3, with D possibly TRBD1 on 6 matching bases. Deletions cut 4 bases from V and 4 bases from J, with 18 bases between. The V gene's germline CDR1 is MDHEN and CDR2 SYDVKM. The CDR3 is made up of 16 amino acids.